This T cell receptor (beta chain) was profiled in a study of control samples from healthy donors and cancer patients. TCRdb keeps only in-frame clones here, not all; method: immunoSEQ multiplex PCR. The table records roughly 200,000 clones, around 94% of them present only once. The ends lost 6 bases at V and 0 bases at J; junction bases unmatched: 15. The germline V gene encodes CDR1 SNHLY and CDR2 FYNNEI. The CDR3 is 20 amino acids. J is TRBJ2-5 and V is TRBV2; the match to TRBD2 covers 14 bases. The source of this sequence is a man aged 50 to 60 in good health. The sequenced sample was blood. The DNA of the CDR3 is TGTGCCAGCAGCCGCCATTCTCCGGGACTAGCGGGGGATTACCAAGAGACCCAGTACTTC. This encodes CASSRHSPGLAGDYQETQYF.